This TCR beta chain was recorded in a study of PD-1 blockade in classical Hodgkin lymphoma. Study as a whole: Patients were infused with nivolumab 3 mg/kg every 2 weeks.

The V gene lost 0 bases and the J gene lost 6 bases, with 17 bases spanning the gap. CDR3 length: 16 amino acids. Germline loops: CDR1 MGHRA, CDR2 YSYEKL. Time point of the sample: cycle 4 day 1 (C4D1), after six to seven weeks of nivolumab. Following autologous stem cell transplantation, relapse occurred in every patient, and exposure to brentuximab vedotin varied. In the case of this clone: Its antigen is as yet unknown.

Only in-frame clones appear in the TCRdb table, and some are missing; sequencing was by immunoSEQ multiplex PCR. The sample has over 50,000 clones, 70% to 90% seen once; the top ten hold about 8.3%. Study results and caveats: The study found complete responders had baseline diversity similar to newly diagnosed patients. Excluded were patients who started nivolumab under 1 year after ASCT, a group that had lower diversity. Significant TCR diversity gains by C4D1 occurred in CD4+ but not CD8+ cells.

The TCR was taken from a human donor with classical Hodgkin lymphoma. The sequencing here drew on peripheral blood mononuclear cells (PBMCs), taken before the fourth cycle of nivolumab. The V gene is TRBV4-1, the J gene TRBJ1-2; D may be TRBD1 (5 bases). The CDR3, as DNA: TGCGCCAGCAGCCAAGATCGGGGGAGCTCCTTAGATGGCTACACCTTC. Protein: CASSQDRGSSLDGYTF.